This entry lists 20 T cell receptor beta chains sequenced from one sample in a study of shared clonotypes between healthy human individuals. Assay: immunoSEQ multiplex PCR; the TCRdb copy retains only in-frame clones and omits some. The sample has about 2.4 million clones; roughly 93% are singletons. The specimen was naive CD4+ T cells from PBMCs. Subset specified: CD45RA+ positively selected. Receptor source: a young man in good health. Some clones in this sample may be carry-over from other donors' samples.

On this clone itself: Different DNA sequences within this sample yield the same CDR3. The chain recombines TRBV5-1 with TRBJ2-7, with D tentatively TRBD2 (6 bases). The germline V gene encodes CDR1 SGHRS and CDR2 YFSETQ. The V end was cut by 0 bases, the J end by 1 base, with 8 bases between. CDR3 size: 14 residues. In nucleotides, the CDR3 is TGCGCCAGCAGCTTGGGAGGACTATCCTACGAGCAGTACTTC. This codes for CASSLGGLSYEQYF.

This chain joins TRBV28 and TRBJ1-5; D unresolved. CDR1 and CDR2 from the germline V gene are MDHEN and SYDVKM. The CDR3 length is 12 residues. Trimming removed 2 bases from V and 9 bases from J, with 8 bases in between. The CDR3 DNA is TGTGCCAGCAGTTTACCCGTCCGGCCCCAGCATTTT. It encodes CASSLPVRPQHF. The complete variable domain, with remaining parts taken from reference TRBV28 and TRBJ1-5, reads DVKVTQSSRYLVKRTGEKVFLECVQDMDHENMFWYRQDPGLGLRLIYFSYDVKMKEKGDIPEGYSVSREKKERFSLILESASTNQTSMYLCASSLPVRPQHFGDGTRLSIL.

The chain couples TRBV28 to TRBJ2-2; the D gene could be TRBD1 or TRBD2 (6 bases each). V gave up 6 bases and J gave up 4 bases, with 15 bases separating them. The CDR3 is 15 residues long. CDR1 and CDR2 from the germline V gene are MDHEN and SYDVKM. The CDR3 DNA is TGTGCCAGCAGCTCCTATTCGGGGGCCACCGGGGAGCTGTTTTTT. This gives the protein CASSSYSGATGELFF.

Here the CDR3 DNA reads TGTGCCAGCAACCCTAGAGGGGTAGCGGAATACGACGAGCAGTACTTC. It specifies CASNPRGVAEYDEQYF. The chain recombines TRBV6-6 with TRBJ2-7, with a tentative D call TRBD2 (6 bases). CDR3 length equals 16 residues. Germline V gives CDR1 MNHNY, CDR2 SVGAGI (reference sequence). V lost 7 bases, J lost 5 bases, and 24 bases lay in between.

This chain uses TRBV15 with TRBJ2-7; 16 bases are shared with TRBD2. The ends lost 8 bases at V and 4 bases at J; junction bases unmatched: 8. Germline V gene sequence: CDR1 LNHNV, CDR2 YYDKDF (reference sequence). The CDR3 has 16 amino acids. The CDR3 region is CATSPGLAGGPYEQYF. Written as DNA, the CDR3 is TGTGCCACCTCTCCGGGACTAGCGGGAGGGCCGTACGAGCAGTACTTC.

This clone has just a few counts. CDR3 residues: CASSSGRTIYTF. CDR3 nucleotide sequence: TGTGCCAGTAGTAGTGGGAGGACGATTTACACCTTC. This chain joins TRBV19 and TRBJ1-2; no reliable D call. There are 12 residues in the CDR3. Per the germline V gene, CDR1 is LNHDA and CDR2 is SQIVND (reference sequence). Trimming removed 4 bases from V and 11 bases from J, with 14 bases in between.

The J gene is TRBJ2-6, the V gene TRBV6-5; D remains ambiguous. V shed 2 bases and J shed 0 bases, with 5 bases lying between them. The CDR3 sequence is 15 residues long. CDR1 is MNHEY, CDR2 SVGAGI, per germline. The chain's CDR3 is CASSYDHSGANVLTF. The CDR3 coding sequence is TGTGCCAGCAGTTACGATCACTCTGGGGCCAACGTCCTGACTTTC.

Note on this clone: This sample includes further DNA sequences coding for the same CDR3. This chain uses TRBV29-1 with TRBJ2-7; 8 bases agree with TRBD1. This CDR3 spans 11 amino acids. Looked up from germline, CDR1 is SQVTM and CDR2 is ANQGSEA. The CDR3 DNA reads TGCAGTGTACAGGGGGCCTACGAGCAGTACTTC. Amino acid sequence: CSVQGAYEQYF.

The gene calls are TRBV6-1 and TRBJ1-5; 8 bases are a match to TRBD1. V was pared by 0 bases and J by 5 bases, with 9 bases of the junction left unmatched. The CDR3 runs to 17 residues. Germline CDR1 MNHNS, CDR2 SASEGT. CDR3 in DNA: TGTGCCAGCAGTGAAGCGAACGGACAGGGAAGGTATCAGCCCCAGCATTTT. Protein product: CASSEANGQGRYQPQHF.

The V call is TRBV2, the J call TRBJ1-5; D is unclear. Germline values: CDR1 SNHLY, CDR2 FYNNEI. Trimming removed 3 bases at V and 0 bases at J, with 15 bases between. The CDR3 runs 17 residues. The CDR3 here is CASSDIVLPYSNQPQHF. The CDR3 DNA follows: TGTGCCAGCAGTGACATAGTTCTGCCTTATAGCAATCAGCCCCAGCATTTT.

The gene calls are TRBV15 and TRBJ2-7, with D perhaps TRBD1 or TRBD2 (5 bases each). The germline V gene has CDR1 LNHNV and CDR2 YYDKDF (reference sequence). The CDR3 loop spans 14 amino acids. V shed 9 bases and J shed 0 bases, with 15 bases lying between them. CDR3 bases: TGTGCCACTTCCCCGGGACGCAACTCCTACGAGCAGTACTTC. It specifies CATSPGRNSYEQYF.

About this clone itself: In the same sample, other DNA sequences code for this CDR3. V gene TRBV5-1 combines with J gene TRBJ2-3, with 10 bases fitting TRBD2. Trimming at V came to 4 bases and at J to 0 bases, leaving 5 bases not matched to a gene. Germline CDR1 and CDR2: SGHRS and YFSETQ. This CDR3 spans 16 amino acids. The CDR3 coding sequence is TGCGCCAGCAGCCCGGGACTAGCGTCTAGCACAGATACGCAGTATTTT. It is translated as CASSPGLASSTDTQYF.

To note about this clone: This specimen includes other DNA sequences encoding the same CDR3. The chain employs TRBV2 and TRBJ2-3; the D is unclear. The germline gives CDR1 SNHLY, CDR2 FYNNEI. CDR3 length: 12 amino acids. Trimming removed 4 bases at V and 3 bases at J, with 5 bases between. CDR3 in amino acids: CASSGQTDTQYF. The CDR3, as DNA: TGTGCCAGCAGTGGACAAACAGATACGCAGTATTTT. The full variable domain, its missing parts supplied by reference TRBV2 and TRBJ2-3, is EPEVTQTPSHQVTQMGQEVILRCVPISNHLYFYWYRQILGQKVEFLVSFYNNEISEKSEIFDDQFSVERPDGSNFTLKIRSTKLEDSAMYFCASSGQTDTQYFGPGTRLTVL.

The chain combines TRBV28 with TRBJ1-2, with D tentatively TRBD1 (5 bases). Germline V gene sequence: CDR1 MDHEN, CDR2 SYDVKM. V was shortened by 2 bases and J by 4 bases, with 14 bases between the two germline ends. The CDR3 is 15 residues long. In DNA form, the CDR3 reads TGTGCCAGCAGTTTACCCCCGGGGGTGGTCTATGGCTACACCTTC. As protein: CASSLPPGVVYGYTF.

Points on this clone: Other nucleotide sequences from this sample produce the same CDR3. V usage is TRBV21-1 and J usage is TRBJ2-5. TRBV21-1 constitutes a pseudogene. The CDR3 totals 12 residues. The CDR3, as DNA: TGTGCCAGCAGCAAAGTTGGGGAGACCCAGTACTTC. This sequence encodes CASSKVGETQYF.

V gene TRBV9 combines with J gene TRBJ1-1, with 7 bases that match TRBD1. There are 16 residues in the CDR3. V trimming: 4 bases; J trimming: 3 bases; junction bases outside the gene matches: 12. Germline CDR1 SGDLS, CDR2 YYNGEE. The CDR3 DNA follows: TGTGCCAGCAGCAAAAGCTCCCAGGGGGGGGACACTGAAGCTTTCTTT. Translated, it gives CASSKSSQGGDTEAFF.

Notes on this clone: Other DNA sequences from this sample encode an identical CDR3 as well. The V and J genes are TRBV6-5 and TRBJ2-7; 10 bases match TRBD2. There are 14 residues in the CDR3. Germline loops: CDR1 MNHEY, CDR2 SVGAGI. V lost 6 bases to trimming and J lost 0 bases; unmatched junction nucleotides: 2. The CDR3: CASRRLAGSYEQYF. CDR3 DNA: TGTGCCAGCAGGCGACTAGCGGGCTCCTACGAGCAGTACTTC.

The rearrangement joins TRBV6-5 to TRBJ2-7; weak D call: TRBD2 (6 bases). This CDR3 is 15 amino acids long. V lost 6 bases to trimming and J lost 1 base, with 16 bases between them. Per the germline V gene, CDR1 is MNHEY and CDR2 is SVGAGI. The CDR3 sequence: CASRRGSLVSYEQYF. The CDR3 DNA is TGTGCCAGCAGGCGGGGATCACTCGTTTCCTACGAGCAGTACTTC.

The V gene is TRBV5-1, the J gene TRBJ2-7; D uncertain. The CDR3 totals 14 residues. Germline assignment: CDR1 SGHRS and CDR2 YFSETQ. V dropped 0 bases and J dropped 6 bases, with 13 bases sitting between them. The CDR3 loop reads CASSLDAMASEQYF. CDR3 DNA: TGCGCCAGCAGCTTGGACGCCATGGCGAGCGAGCAGTACTTC.

On this clone: Distinct nucleotide sequences in the sample also encode this CDR3. The gene calls are TRBV18 and TRBJ2-1, with 8 bases matching TRBD1. The CDR3 contains 15 residues. Germline CDR1 reads KGHSH; CDR2 reads LQKENI. J was trimmed by 2 bases and V by 4 bases; bases with no gene match: 4. CDR3 residues: CASSRGQGAYNEQFF. In nucleotides, the CDR3 is TGTGCCAGCTCACGAGGACAGGGTGCCTACAATGAGCAGTTCTTC. The whole variable domain, filled in from reference TRBV18 and TRBJ2-1, reads NAGVMQNPRHLVRRRGQEARLRCSPMKGHSHVYWYRQLPEEGLKFMVYLQKENIIDESGMPKERFSAEFPKEGPSILRIQQVVRGDSAAYFCASSRGQGAYNEQFFGPGTRLTVL.